A selection of T cell receptor beta chains follows, all from one sample in a study of blood T cell repertoires in COVID-19. The data were produced by immunoSEQ multiplex PCR, yet TCRdb's version contains in-frame clones alone and is incomplete. Of 350,000 or so clones listed, 90% are singletons. What was sequenced was peripheral blood. These receptors were collected from a man younger than 35 with active or convalescent COVID-19. Each CDR3 is given with its conserved first and last residue. D genes are given only for firm matches. Where a row states a size, it is once, few, many or the class of an expanded clone; other rows omit it.

D	V	size	J	DNA	CDR3
-	TRBV18	few	TRBJ2-1	TGTGCCAGCTCCGTGGGGCTGGCGACCTACAATGAGCAGTTCTTC	CASSVGLATYNEQFF
-	TRBV29-1	-	TRBJ2-2	TGCAGCGTTGCCTTTGCGTCCACCGGGGAGCTGTTTTTT	CSVAFASTGELFF
-	TRBV6-5	once	TRBJ1-6	TGTGCCAGCACCAGGGTTTATAATTCACCCCTCCACTTT	CASTRVYNSPLHF
TRBD1	TRBV28	-	TRBJ1-4	TGTGCCAGCAGTTCGACAGGGATGGATGAAAAACTGTTTTTT	CASSSTGMDEKLFF
-	TRBV19	-	TRBJ1-1	TGTGCCAGCCAAGACAGAAACACTGAAGCTTTCTTT	CASQDRNTEAFF
-	TRBV6-6	once	TRBJ1-5	TGTGCCAGCAGTTCCGGACAGTTCCAGCATTTT	CASSSGQFQHF
-	TRBV28	-	TRBJ2-7	TGTGCCAGCAGTAACAACAGAAGAACGATCTACGAGCAGTACTTC	CASSNNRRTIYEQYF
TRBD2	TRBV7-8	-	TRBJ2-1	TGTGCCAGCAGCCGAGGCCTAGCGGGAGCTTTTGAGCAGTTCTTC	CASSRGLAGAFEQFF
TRBD1	TRBV5-1	-	TRBJ1-5	TGCGCCAGCAGCTCCGGGACAGTCGCTAATCAGCCCCAGCATTTT	CASSSGTVANQPQHF
-	TRBV28	-	TRBJ1-1	TGTGCCAGCAGGGTGGACACGAACACTGAAGCTTTCTTT	CASRVDTNTEAFF